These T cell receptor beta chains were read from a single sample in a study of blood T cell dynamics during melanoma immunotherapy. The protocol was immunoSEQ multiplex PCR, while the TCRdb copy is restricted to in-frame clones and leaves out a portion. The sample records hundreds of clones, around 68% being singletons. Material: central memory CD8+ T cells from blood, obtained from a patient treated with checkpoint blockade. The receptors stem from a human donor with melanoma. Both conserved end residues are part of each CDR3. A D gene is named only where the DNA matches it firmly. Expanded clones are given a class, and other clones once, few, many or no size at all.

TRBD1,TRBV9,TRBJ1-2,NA,TGTGCCAGCAGCGAGACAGGGACCTATGGCTACACCTTC,CASSETGTYGYTF
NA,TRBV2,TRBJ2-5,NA,TGTGCCAGCAGTGAAGCGTTAAGTGCGACCCAGTACTTC,CASSEALSATQYF
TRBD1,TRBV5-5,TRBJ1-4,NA,TGTGCCAGCAACACGTTGCCTACAGGGGGGGTTAATGAAAAACTGTTTTTT,CASNTLPTGGVNEKLFF
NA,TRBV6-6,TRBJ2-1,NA,TGTGCCAGCAGTTACTCGCTGTCTGAGCAGTTCTTC,CASSYSLSEQFF
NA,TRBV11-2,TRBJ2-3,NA,TGTGCCAGCAGCTTAGGAAGCTGGAATACGCAGTATTTT,CASSLGSWNTQYF
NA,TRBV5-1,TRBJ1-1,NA,TGCGCCAGCAGCTTGGGATCCGGGGGTGGAGGCGCTTTCTTT,CASSLGSGGGGAFF
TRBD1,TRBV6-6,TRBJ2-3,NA,TGTGCCAGCAGTGGGACAGGGACGAGCACAGATACGCAGTATTTT,CASSGTGTSTDTQYF
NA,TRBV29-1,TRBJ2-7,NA,TGCAGCGTTGAAGTGGCGGGGGACAGCTCCTACGAGCAGTACTTC,CSVEVAGDSSYEQYF
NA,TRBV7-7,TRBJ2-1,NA,TGTGCTAGCAGCCGATTTCTAGCAGAGTCGGCCTACAATGAGCAGTTCTTC,CASSRFLAESAYNEQFF
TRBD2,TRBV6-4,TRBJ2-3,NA,TGTGCCAGCAGTGAGGGGACTAGCGGCACAGATACGCAGTATTTT,CASSEGTSGTDTQYF
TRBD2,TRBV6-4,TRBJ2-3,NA,TGTGCCAGCAGTGACTCGCGGGAGACAGATACGCAGTATTTT,CASSDSRETDTQYF
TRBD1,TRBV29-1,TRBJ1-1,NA,TGCAGCGTTGGAGCGGCAACAGGGGACACTGAAGCTTTCTTT,CSVGAATGDTEAFF
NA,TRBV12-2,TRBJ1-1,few,TGTGCAAGTCGCCCTTTAATCCGACAGAACACTGAAGCTTTCTTT,CASRPLIRQNTEAFF
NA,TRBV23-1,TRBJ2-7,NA,TGCGCCAGCAGTCAGGAGAGCCGCAGAGCCAAAATCTACGAGCAGTACTTC,CASSQESRRAKIYEQYF
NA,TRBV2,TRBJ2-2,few,TGTGCCAGCGTGCAGGGGCCAAACACCGGGGAGCTGTTTTTT,CASVQGPNTGELFF
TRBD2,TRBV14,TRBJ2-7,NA,TGTGCCAGCAGCCGGAGGGTTCAGGCGGGAGGTCGGTACGAGCAGTACTTC,CASSRRVQAGGRYEQYF
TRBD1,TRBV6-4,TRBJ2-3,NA,TGTGCCAGCAGTGACGGGACAGGGGGCACAGATACGCAGTATTTT,CASSDGTGGTDTQYF
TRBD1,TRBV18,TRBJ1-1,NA,TGTGCCAGCTCACGGACAGGAGTCATGAACACTGAAGCTTTCTTT,CASSRTGVMNTEAFF
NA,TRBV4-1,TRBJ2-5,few,TGCGCCAGCAGCCAAGATCGGAGCCAAGAGACCCAGTACTTC,CASSQDRSQETQYF
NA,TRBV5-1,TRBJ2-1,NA,TGCGCCAGCACCCCCCAGGGGGGGGGTAATGAGCAGTTCTTC,CASTPQGGGNEQFF
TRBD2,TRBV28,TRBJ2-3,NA,TGTGCCAGCAGTTGGCGGGAGGTCAGCACAGATACGCAGTATTTT,CASSWREVSTDTQYF
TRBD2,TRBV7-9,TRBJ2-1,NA,TGTGCCAGCAGCCTCCCACAGGCCGGGACTAGCGGGAATGAGCAGTTCTTC,CASSLPQAGTSGNEQFF
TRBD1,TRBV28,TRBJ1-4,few,TGTGCCAGCCGTTTCGCCGGGACAGATAATGAAAAACTGTTTTTT,CASRFAGTDNEKLFF
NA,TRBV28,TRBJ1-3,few,TGTGCCAGCACTCCGCCCCGGGGACAATCATATTTT,CASTPPRGQSYF
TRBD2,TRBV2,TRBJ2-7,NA,TGTGCCAGCAGTGCTCCGGGACTAGCGGGAGGAGGAACCTACGAGCAGTACTTC,CASSAPGLAGGGTYEQYF
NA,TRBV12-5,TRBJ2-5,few,TGTGCTAGTGGTTTGGGTGTAGGGAGTCAAGAGACCCAGTACTTC,CASGLGVGSQETQYF
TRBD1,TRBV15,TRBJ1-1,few,TGTGCCACCAGCAGAGACCGACAGGGGAGCGCTGAAGCTTTCTTT,CATSRDRQGSAEAFF
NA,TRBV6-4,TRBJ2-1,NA,TGTGCCAGCAGTGACTCCCAGGAATATGAGCAGTTCTTC,CASSDSQEYEQFF
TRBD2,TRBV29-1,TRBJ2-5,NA,TGCAGCGTAGACGGACTAGGGGAAGAGACCCAGTACTTC,CSVDGLGEETQYF
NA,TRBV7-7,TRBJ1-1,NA,TGTGCTAGCAGCGAAGCAGGGGAGGGGACTGAAGCTTTCTTT,CASSEAGEGTEAFF
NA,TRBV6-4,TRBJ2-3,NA,TGTGCCAGCAGTGACGGGAGCACAGATACGCAGTATTTT,CASSDGSTDTQYF
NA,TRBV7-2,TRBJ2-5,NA,TGTGCCAGCAGCTTAGGGTACACCTCAGGGGAGACCCAGTACTTC,CASSLGYTSGETQYF
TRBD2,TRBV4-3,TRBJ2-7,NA,TGCGCCAGCAGCCAAGGACTAGCGGGAGAGTCCCACGAGCAGTACTTC,CASSQGLAGESHEQYF
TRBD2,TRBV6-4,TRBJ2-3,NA,TGTGCCAGCAGCAGACTAGCGGGAAGCACAGATACGCAGTATTTT,CASSRLAGSTDTQYF
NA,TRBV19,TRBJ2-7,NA,TGTGCCAGTAGGGACAGCTACGAGCAGTACTTC,CASRDSYEQYF
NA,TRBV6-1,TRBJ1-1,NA,TGTGCCAGCTCCGACAGCACTGAAGCTTTCTTT,CASSDSTEAFF
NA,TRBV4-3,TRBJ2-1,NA,TGCGCCAGCAGCCAAGAGGGTAGCGGCTCCTACAATGAGCAGTTCTTC,CASSQEGSGSYNEQFF
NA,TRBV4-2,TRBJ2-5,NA,TGTGCCAGCAGCCAAGGTCACAGGGATGCCGAGACCCAGTACTTC,CASSQGHRDAETQYF
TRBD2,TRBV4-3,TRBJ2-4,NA,TGCGCCAGCAGCCAAGAGAGCGGGAGGGGAGGAAACATTCAGTACTTC,CASSQESGRGGNIQYF
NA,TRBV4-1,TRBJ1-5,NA,TGCGCCAGCAGCCAAGATACAGGGATCAATCAGCCCCAGCATTTT,CASSQDTGINQPQHF
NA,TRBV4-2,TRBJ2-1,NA,TGTGCCAGCAGCCAAGATAGCGGCTCCTACAATGAGCAGTTCTTC,CASSQDSGSYNEQFF
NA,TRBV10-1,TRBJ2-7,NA,TGCGCCAGCAGTCAACGACTAGAGGCAGGCGAGCAGTACTTC,CASSQRLEAGEQYF
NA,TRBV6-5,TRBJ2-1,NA,TGTGCCAGCAGTTACTCACTCGGGAATGAGCAGTTCTTC,CASSYSLGNEQFF